These T cell receptor beta chains were read from a single sample in a study of human T cells and chemical hapten exposure. TCRdb re-derived calls from the RACE reads in MiXCR, one entry per CDR3 protein. The sample holds approximately 260,000 distinct CDR3 sequences, more than 6.5% seen once. The sample here was whole blood, taken in connection with sensitization to the hapten diphenylcyclopropenone (DPC). The origin of the receptors is a woman between 40 and 55 years old with alopecia areata. Some clones in this sample may be carry-over from other donors' samples. The conserved cysteine and the conserved F or W are not part of the CDR3 here. Fields, in order: J gene, D gene, V gene, CDR3 protein. The D gene is left open where the match is weak.

>TRBJ1-5|TRBD1|TRBV20-1
SARNQGGPQH
>TRBJ1-5|NA|TRBV6-1
ASSGGGSQH
>TRBJ2-5|TRBD1|TRBV11-3
ASSPGSDRVGETQY
>TRBJ2-7|NA|TRBV28
ASSFSAGREQY
>TRBJ1-6|NA|TRBV10-3
ASRTPAGSSLH
>TRBJ2-5|TRBD1|TRBV7-9
ASSFLPGQGRETQY
>TRBJ1-1|NA|TRBV10-3
AISGNWGADTEAF
>TRBJ2-7|TRBD2|TRBV29-1
SVSSSGVSYEQY
>TRBJ2-7|NA|TRBV28
ASSYPPLARATYEQY
>TRBJ1-1|NA|TRBV5-1
ASSLASGKLEAF
>TRBJ1-5|NA|TRBV28
ASTARRSGSDQPQH
>TRBJ2-2|NA|TRBV6-2/TRBV6-3
ASRLDGELF
>TRBJ2-2|NA|TRBV15
ATSAGPGGTGELF
>TRBJ1-5|NA|TRBV4-2
ASSQGDGYSNQPQH
>TRBJ2-3|NA|TRBV7-2
ASRLSSFGTDTQY
>TRBJ1-2|NA|TRBV28
ASSQQVNYGYT
>TRBJ2-7|NA|TRBV7-2
ASSTRVDEQY
>TRBJ1-6|NA|TRBV7-8
ASSLSPRSSYNSPLH
>TRBJ2-3|TRBD2|TRBV7-7
ASSLSSGATPDTQY
>TRBJ2-2|NA|TRBV7-9
ASLRWEVANTGELF
>TRBJ2-1|NA|TRBV7-9
ASSSPGLPYNEQF
>TRBJ2-7|NA|TRBV29-1
SVEFGPSDEQY